This entry lists 16 T cell receptor beta chains sequenced from one sample in a study of blood T cell repertoires in COVID-19. Assay used: immunoSEQ multiplex PCR; TCRdb lists only in-frame clones, some missing. The sample carries about 110,000 clones, around 86% recorded once. The sequenced sample was peripheral blood. These receptors all come from a woman in her 70s with acute or convalescent COVID-19.

The rearrangement links TRBV12-3 or TRBV12-4 to TRBJ1-1; TRBD1 matches 12 bases. V lost 8 bases to trimming and J lost 10 bases; unmatched junction nucleotides: 8. The CDR3 is 13 amino acids. The DNA for the CDR3 is TGTGCCAGCCTACCTGGGACAGGGGGCCGAGCTTTCTTT. This gives the protein CASLPGTGGRAFF.

The V and J genes are TRBV4-1 and TRBJ1-1; tentative D call: TRBD1 (5 bases). The germline V and J ends were trimmed by 1 base and 8 bases, with 14 bases remaining between them. The CDR3 has 14 amino acids. Germline CDR1 MGHRA, CDR2 YSYEKL. The DNA of the CDR3 is TGCGCCAGCAGCCAAGCGGGGCCGGGACTCGAAGCTTTCTTT. Protein sequence: CASSQAGPGLEAFF.

This clone was counted between two and nine times. The chain has TRBV28 and TRBJ2-6; 7 positions agree with TRBD2. J lost 13 bases, V lost 1 base, and 7 bases had no gene match. The CDR3 runs to 14 residues. The germline gives CDR1 MDHEN, CDR2 SYDVKM. CDR3 loop: CASSLSAGFRVLTF. As DNA, the CDR3 is TGTGCCAGCAGTTTATCAGCGGGGTTCCGGGTCCTGACTTTC.

In its sample, this clone was seen once. The chain recombines TRBV11-2 with TRBJ1-1; weak D call: TRBD1 (6 bases). The germline gives CDR1 SGHAT, CDR2 FQNNGV. The V gene lost 2 bases and the J gene lost 3 bases, with 13 bases spanning the gap. This CDR3 comprises 15 residues. The CDR3 bases are TGTGCCAGCAGCTTATGGGGGCGAGGGGACACTGAAGCTTTCTTT. It encodes CASSLWGRGDTEAFF.

This clone was recorded a few times. The rearrangement uses TRBV5-4 and TRBJ1-2, with TRBD1 identical over 8 bases. Germline assignment: CDR1 SGHNT and CDR2 YYREEE (reference sequence). CDR3 size: 13 residues. J gave up 6 bases and V 5 bases, and 6 bases lay outside the gene matches. In nucleotides, the CDR3 is TGTGCCAGCAGTCAGGACAGGGACAATGGCTACACCTTC. This encodes CASSQDRDNGYTF.

V and J are TRBV5-1 and TRBJ2-7; weak D call: TRBD1 (6 bases). CDR1 is SGHRS and CDR2 is YFSETQ in the germline V gene. The germline V and J ends were trimmed by 3 bases and 4 bases, with 14 bases remaining between them. The CDR3 is made up of 14 amino acids. The CDR3 DNA reads TGCGCCAGCAGCTCCCGGGACACCGGATACGAGCAGTACTTC. Amino acid sequence: CASSSRDTGYEQYF.

For the CDR3, the DNA is TGTGCCAGTAGTCAAAAGACACAGGGGACACGAGCCGGGGAGCTGTTTTTT. Its protein is CASSQKTQGTRAGELFF. The rearrangement uses TRBV19 and TRBJ2-2; 7 bases are shared with TRBD1. CDR3 length: 17 amino acids. Germline CDR1 is LNHDA and CDR2 is SQIVND (reference sequence). J lost 6 bases, V lost 5 bases, and 15 bases had no gene match. The entire variable domain, with the rest obtained from reference TRBV19 and TRBJ2-2, is as follows: DGGITQSPKYLFRKEGQNVTLSCEQNLNHDAMYWYRQDPGQGLRLIYYSQIVNDFQKGDIAEGYSVSREKKESFPLTVTSAQKNPTAFYLCASSQKTQGTRAGELFFGEGSRLTVL.

The V gene is TRBV6-5, the J gene TRBJ1-2; 9 bases are shared with TRBD1. Per the germline V gene, CDR1 is MNHEY and CDR2 is SVGAGI. J lost 8 bases, V lost 7 bases, and 11 bases had no gene match. CDR3 length: 14 amino acids. The DNA of the CDR3 is TGTGCCAGCACCCCTACAGGGGGCGCGGGCGGCTACACCTTC. This translates into CASTPTGGAGGYTF.

This clone was seen just once. The V and J genes are TRBV5-6 and TRBJ1-2, with TRBD1 as a possible D gene (5 bases). CDR3 size: 16 residues. Germline V gene sequence: CDR1 SGHDT, CDR2 YYEEEE. V was cut by 3 bases and J by 2 bases, with 17 bases left in between. CDR3 protein: CASSSVWGEWNYGYTF. The CDR3 DNA reads TGTGCCAGCAGCTCCGTCTGGGGGGAATGGAACTATGGCTACACCTTC.

The chain links TRBV29-1 to TRBJ2-7; possibly TRBD1 for D (5 bases). Germline-derived CDR1 and CDR2 are SQVTM and ANQGSEA. The V end was cut by 6 bases, the J end by 5 bases, with 14 bases between. CDR3 length: 12 amino acids. CDR3 sequence reads: CSVVSGIDEQYF. The CDR3 DNA reads as TGCAGCGTGGTGTCAGGGATCGACGAGCAGTACTTC.

The chain recombines TRBV7-9 with TRBJ1-2; D unresolved. Trimming pared 2 bases from V and 3 bases from J, leaving 10 bases between. CDR3 length: 14 residues. Germline V lookup: CDR1 SEHNR, CDR2 FQNEAQ (reference sequence). The CDR3: CASSLIVSDYGYTF. The CDR3 nucleotides read TGTGCCAGCAGCTTAATCGTCAGCGACTATGGCTACACCTTC.

V is TRBV6-5 and J is TRBJ2-7; TRBD2 matches 11 bases. Germline V gene lookup returns CDR1 MNHEY and CDR2 SVGAGI. V trimming: 6 bases; J trimming: 2 bases; junction bases outside the gene matches: 3. The CDR3 runs to 14 residues. As DNA, the CDR3 is TGTGCCAGCAGGATAGCGGGGGGGCCCTACGAGCAGTACGTC. Protein sequence: CASRIAGGPYEQYV.

The chain carries TRBV6-2 or TRBV6-3 and TRBJ1-3, with TRBD1 matching 8 bases. The germline V gene has CDR1 MNHEY and CDR2 SVGEGT. The V segment lost 0 bases and the J segment 0 bases; nucleotides outside the gene matches: 13. The CDR3 contains 20 residues. The CDR3 reads CASSYSGLRDRFVSGNTIYF. Here the CDR3 DNA reads TGTGCCAGCAGTTACTCAGGGCTCCGGGACAGGTTCGTCTCTGGAAACACCATATATTTT.

The chain combines TRBV27 with TRBJ1-5, with 10 bases matching TRBD1. V shed 6 bases, J shed 3 bases, and the junction held 5 bases outside the gene matches. The CDR3 is 15 residues long. In germline, CDR1 is MNHEY, CDR2 SMNVEV (reference sequence). The chain's CDR3 is CASRPDRGHNQPQHF. CDR3 nucleotides: TGTGCCAGCAGACCCGACAGGGGGCACAATCAGCCCCAGCATTTT.

The V and J genes are TRBV6-1 and TRBJ2-4; D may be TRBD2 (5 bases). Germline V lookup: CDR1 MNHNS, CDR2 SASEGT. V gave up 1 base and J gave up 9 bases, with 10 bases separating them. The CDR3 loop spans 13 amino acids. CDR3 amino acids: CASSEDGVFIQYF. In DNA, the CDR3 is TGTGCCAGCAGTGAAGACGGGGTTTTCATTCAGTACTTC.

This clone has just a few counts. The gene calls are TRBV6-2 or TRBV6-3 and TRBJ1-4; 8 nucleotides align to TRBD1. J gave up 3 bases and V 5 bases, and 5 bases lay outside the gene matches. Germline lookup yields CDR1 MNHEY and CDR2 SVGEGT. The CDR3 has 15 residues. The CDR3 loop is CASSADREANEKLFF. DNA of the CDR3: TGTGCCAGCAGTGCGGACAGGGAAGCTAATGAAAAACTGTTTTTT.